The clone carrying this TCR beta chain occurred a few times. Antigen: not known. Vbeta (60) and Jbeta (13) primers were used in the PCR. Sequenced by immunoSEQ multiplex PCR; TCRdb stores in-frame clones only, minus some. The top ten clones hold just under 3% of a sample with 90,000 to 150,000 clones, 75% of them seen once. These data belong to a study of cytomegalovirus exposure and HLA in healthy donors. The CDR3 consists of 16 residues. Looked up from germline, CDR1 is SGHRS and CDR2 is YFSETQ. Losses at the gene ends were 3 bases for V and 6 bases for J; bases not matched to a gene: 4. Notes on the study in general: A later analysis found common viral pathogens apparently linked to several of the most significant clusters. In a later analysis, at a false discovery rate of 0.05, over 15,000 TCR beta sequences were associated with HLA alleles.

The rearrangement joins TRBV5-1 to TRBJ2-1; 15 positions agree with TRBD2. The specimen sequenced was PBMCs. The TCR sequence derives from a woman aged 40 to 55 in good health and CMV-seropositive. Here the CDR3 reads CASSSGLAGGRNEQFF. CDR3 nucleotides: TGCGCCAGCAGCTCAGGACTAGCGGGGGGGCGCAATGAGCAGTTCTTC.